The 4 T cell receptor beta chains below come from one sample, sequenced in a study of T-cell reconstitution after alpha-beta-depleted transplantation in children. Unique molecular identifiers were used in preparing the TCRbeta library. TCRdb reprocessed the PCR reads via MiXCR and lists one record per CDR3 protein. This sample has about 200,000 distinct CDR3 sequences, with about a sixth found just once. The sample was PBMCs, mostly from graft donor cells, taken 360 days after TCRalphabeta/CD19-depleted stem cell transplant. These TCRs come from a male patient between 2 and 15 years old who had a stem cell transplant for acute lymphoblastic leukemia, so the T cells may come from the graft donor.

This clonotype was counted between two and nine times. The rearrangement uses TRBV7-2 and TRBJ2-5, with unresolved D. Germline loops: CDR1 SGHTA, CDR2 FQGNSA. Trimming pared 3 bases from V and 5 bases from J, leaving 13 bases between. This CDR3 comprises 14 residues. The CDR3 region has the DNA TGTGCCAGCAGCTTTGGGGTCCTACCGGAGACCCAGTACTTC. Its protein is CASSFGVLPETQYF.

This clonotype was seen many times. The genes are TRBV7-2 and TRBJ2-3; D ambiguous. V shed 5 bases and J shed 6 bases, with 24 bases lying between them. The CDR3 loop spans 17 amino acids. Germline lookup yields CDR1 SGHTA and CDR2 FQGNSA. The CDR3 loop reads CASSPRSPTEDVDTQYF. The CDR3 nucleotides read TGTGCCAGCAGCCCTCGGTCCCCTACCGAGGATGTGGATACGCAGTATTTT.

This clonotype was detected many times. J is TRBJ2-1 and V is TRBV29-1, with 9 bases lining up with TRBD1. Trimming at V came to 6 bases and at J to 5 bases, leaving 8 bases not matched to a gene. The CDR3 runs to 14 residues. Germline V CDR1 and CDR2: SQVTM, ANQGSEA. CDR3 DNA: TGCAGCGTACAATCCCGGGACAGGGACAATGAGCAGTTCTTC. Amino acid sequence: CSVQSRDRDNEQFF.

The table lists this clonotype with a few counts. The chain joins TRBV27 to TRBJ2-3; 11 positions agree with TRBD2. The ends lost 5 bases at V and 0 bases at J; junction bases unmatched: 4. Germline loops: CDR1 MNHEY, CDR2 SMNVEV (reference sequence). The CDR3 runs to 16 residues. CDR3 protein: CASSLIAGGSTDTQYF. The CDR3 nucleotides are TGTGCCAGCAGTCTAATAGCGGGGGGGAGCACAGATACGCAGTATTTT.